This T cell receptor (beta chain) was recovered during a study of T cell responses to AZD1222 COVID-19 vaccine. Only in-frame clones appear in the TCRdb table, and some are missing; sequencing was by immunoSEQ multiplex PCR. The table lists around 150,000 clones, roughly 90% of them singletons. Both about-4-week and about-12-week second-dose recipients were combined. Findings of the study overall: Spike regions recognized by vaccine-associated CD4 TCRs spanned the protein, led by 160-218 and 743-854. A mostly white British donor set with more females was recruited, and clonal diversity was possibly underestimated.

Concerning this clone itself: The antigen remains unidentified.

Sequencing was performed on peripheral blood, taken 28 days after the second AZD1222 dose. This TCR came from an adult who received the AZD1222 COVID-19 vaccine.

This chain's CDR3 is CASSPPSGGPNQPQHF. CDR3 in DNA: TGTGCCAGCTCACCACCTTCGGGGGGTCCCAATCAGCCCCAGCATTTT. The gene calls are TRBV18 and TRBJ1-5; a weak D match, TRBD1 (5 bases). Trimming took off 0 bases at V and 3 bases at J, with 12 bases between the two ends. Germline assignment: CDR1 KGHSH and CDR2 LQKENI. The CDR3 spans 16 residues.